The rows below give T cell receptor beta chains drawn from one sample of a study of blood T cell repertoires in COVID-19. The protocol was immunoSEQ multiplex PCR, while the TCRdb copy is restricted to in-frame clones and leaves out a portion. The sample holds some 510,000 clones, 85% to 90% seen once. The source material was PBMCs or T cells enriched from blood (not recorded which). These receptors all stem from a middle-aged woman who had recovered from COVID-19. CDR3s include the opening cysteine and the closing phenylalanine or tryptophan. The order of the fields is CDR3 DNA, CDR3 protein, J gene, clone size, V gene, D gene. The D gene is left open where the match is weak. The size field is filled for only some rows; it gives once, few, many or a size class.

cdr3_nt: TGCGCCAGCAGCCAAGAAGTGAGTCCCTTGCCTTACAATGAGCAGTTCTTC
cdr3_aa: CASSQEVSPLPYNEQFF
j_call: TRBJ2-1
clone_size: .
v_call: TRBV4-3
d_call: .

cdr3_nt: TGTGCCAGCAGCCCAGGGACAGCTAATGAAAAACTGTTTTTT
cdr3_aa: CASSPGTANEKLFF
j_call: TRBJ1-4
clone_size: .
v_call: TRBV5-4
d_call: TRBD1

cdr3_nt: TGTGCCAGCAGCTTAGCGAGTCTGCCCCAGTACTTC
cdr3_aa: CASSLASLPQYF
j_call: TRBJ2-7
clone_size: .
v_call: TRBV11-2
d_call: .

cdr3_nt: TGTGCCAGCTCACAGGAGGACAGCTACGAGCAGTACTTC
cdr3_aa: CASSQEDSYEQYF
j_call: TRBJ2-7
clone_size: few
v_call: TRBV18
d_call: .

cdr3_nt: TGCGCCAGCAGTTTCAGGGGCGGCAACCAAGAGACCCAGTACTTC
cdr3_aa: CASSFRGGNQETQYF
j_call: TRBJ2-5
clone_size: .
v_call: TRBV5-1
d_call: .

cdr3_nt: TGTGCCAGCAGCTTGCTTTCCAGGGCCATCACTGAAGCTTTCTTT
cdr3_aa: CASSLLSRAITEAFF
j_call: TRBJ1-1
clone_size: once
v_call: TRBV5-4
d_call: .

cdr3_nt: TGTGCCAGCAGTTACGAGGGTAATTCACCCCTCCACTTT
cdr3_aa: CASSYEGNSPLHF
j_call: TRBJ1-6
clone_size: .
v_call: TRBV6-5
d_call: .

cdr3_nt: TGTGCCAGCACCGTCTTCGGGAGCTATGAGCAGTTCTTC
cdr3_aa: CASTVFGSYEQFF
j_call: TRBJ2-1
clone_size: .
v_call: TRBV7-2
d_call: .

cdr3_nt: TGTGCCAGCAGCGAAGGTCTCACCGGGACAGGGGAGGCTGAAGCTTTCTTT
cdr3_aa: CASSEGLTGTGEAEAFF
j_call: TRBJ1-1
clone_size: .
v_call: TRBV7-9
d_call: TRBD1

cdr3_nt: TGTGCCACCAGCAGAGCCGGCACAGATACGCAGTATTTT
cdr3_aa: CATSRAGTDTQYF
j_call: TRBJ2-3
clone_size: .
v_call: TRBV15
d_call: .

cdr3_nt: TGCAGCGTCGGGTCTGCTGTCAACTATGGCTACACCTTC
cdr3_aa: CSVGSAVNYGYTF
j_call: TRBJ1-2
clone_size: .
v_call: TRBV29-1
d_call: .

cdr3_nt: TGTGCCAGCAGCTCCGGGACAGCTGGAAACACCATATATTTT
cdr3_aa: CASSSGTAGNTIYF
j_call: TRBJ1-3
clone_size: few
v_call: TRBV7-2
d_call: TRBD1

cdr3_nt: TGTGCCAGCAGCACTGGACAGGGTCCGGATGAGCAGTTCTTC
cdr3_aa: CASSTGQGPDEQFF
j_call: TRBJ2-1
clone_size: .
v_call: TRBV7-9
d_call: TRBD1

cdr3_nt: TGTGCCAGCAGCCAAGATGCTGTAGGTAGGGGTAGGGGCACTGAAGCTTTCTTT
cdr3_aa: CASSQDAVGRGRGTEAFF
j_call: TRBJ1-1
clone_size: .
v_call: TRBV4-2
d_call: .

cdr3_nt: TGTGCCACCAGTGGTGGGGACTCCGCCTCCACAGATACGCAGTATTTT
cdr3_aa: CATSGGDSASTDTQYF
j_call: TRBJ2-3
clone_size: .
v_call: TRBV24-1
d_call: .

cdr3_nt: TGTGCCAGCAGCGCCACGGACAGAGCCTACGAGCAGTACTTC
cdr3_aa: CASSATDRAYEQYF
j_call: TRBJ2-7
clone_size: .
v_call: TRBV13
d_call: .

cdr3_nt: TGTGCCAGCACCGCGCCAGGGGGGAGGAACACTGAAGCTTTCTTT
cdr3_aa: CASTAPGGRNTEAFF
j_call: TRBJ1-1
clone_size: .
v_call: TRBV2
d_call: TRBD1

cdr3_nt: TGTGCCAGCAGCTTGTTGCCCACATTCCACCTCTTC
cdr3_aa: CASSLLPTFHLF
j_call: TRBJ2-1
clone_size: .
v_call: TRBV5-8
d_call: .

cdr3_nt: TGTGCCAGCAGCTTGGATTATGGGACAGGGGTGCAGCCCCAGCATTTT
cdr3_aa: CASSLDYGTGVQPQHF
j_call: TRBJ1-5
clone_size: .
v_call: TRBV5-8
d_call: TRBD1

cdr3_nt: TGTGCCAGCAGTTGGGGACAGAACACCGGGGAGCTGTTTTTT
cdr3_aa: CASSWGQNTGELFF
j_call: TRBJ2-2
clone_size: .
v_call: TRBV6-5
d_call: .

cdr3_nt: TGCGCCAGCAGCGCGGGTATGGGGAACACTGAAGCTTTCTTT
cdr3_aa: CASSAGMGNTEAFF
j_call: TRBJ1-1
clone_size: .
v_call: TRBV5-1
d_call: .

cdr3_nt: TGTGCCAGCAGCTCATTTTCCACACTCAGGGAAAGCTCCTATAATTCACCCCTCCACTTT
cdr3_aa: CASSSFSTLRESSYNSPLHF
j_call: TRBJ1-6
clone_size: .
v_call: TRBV11-3
d_call: .

cdr3_nt: TGTGCCAGCAGGAACACAGGGGAGCAGTACTTC
cdr3_aa: CASRNTGEQYF
j_call: TRBJ2-7
clone_size: .
v_call: TRBV2
d_call: .

cdr3_nt: TGCGCCAGCAGTGACCAATGGGGGCCCCGTGTAAATGAGCAGTTCTTC
cdr3_aa: CASSDQWGPRVNEQFF
j_call: TRBJ2-1
clone_size: few
v_call: TRBV10-1
d_call: .

cdr3_nt: TGTGCCAGCTCACCGGAGGCACAGGGGACGAACGAGCAGTACTTC
cdr3_aa: CASSPEAQGTNEQYF
j_call: TRBJ2-7
clone_size: .
v_call: TRBV18
d_call: TRBD1

cdr3_nt: TGTGCCAGCTCACCAAACATGAACACTGAAGCTTTCTTT
cdr3_aa: CASSPNMNTEAFF
j_call: TRBJ1-1
clone_size: once
v_call: TRBV18
d_call: .

cdr3_nt: TGTGCCAGCAGCTTGGAGAGGCATGGCTACACCTTC
cdr3_aa: CASSLERHGYTF
j_call: TRBJ1-2
clone_size: many
v_call: TRBV5-6
d_call: .

cdr3_nt: TGTGCCAGCTCGCCCCGGGACACTCATGAAAAACTGTTTTTT
cdr3_aa: CASSPRDTHEKLFF
j_call: TRBJ1-4
clone_size: .
v_call: TRBV11-2
d_call: .

cdr3_nt: TGCGCCAGCAGCCAAGATAGAGGGTTCGGTGAGACCCAGTACTTC
cdr3_aa: CASSQDRGFGETQYF
j_call: TRBJ2-5
clone_size: .
v_call: TRBV4-3
d_call: .

cdr3_nt: TGCGCCAGCAGCCATCTAGGACACAGTAATGAAAAACTGTTTTTT
cdr3_aa: CASSHLGHSNEKLFF
j_call: TRBJ1-4
clone_size: .
v_call: TRBV4-3
d_call: .